This T cell receptor beta chain comes out of a study of shared clonotypes between healthy human individuals. The material for each subset, its genomic DNA, was split evenly across several immunoSEQ plates. In the sorted-subset replicate PCRs, around 0.2 ug DNA, 30,000 or so T cell genomes, was used. Libraries were prepared by immunoSEQ multiplex PCR; TCRdb keeps only in-frame clonotypes and omits some of them. The table shows 1.4 million or so clones, with 98% to 99% occurring only once. The V end was cut by 2 bases, the J end by 7 bases, with 12 bases between. The germline CDR1 and CDR2 sequences are MDHEN and SYDVKM. This CDR3 region has 14 residues.

Sequences were obtained from naive CD4+ T cells sorted from blood. Subset specified: CD45RA+ positively selected. The rearrangement uses TRBV28 and TRBJ1-5; D may be TRBD1 (6 bases). This TCR was recovered from a man in his thirties or forties in good health. The CDR3 loop reads CASSLRGLGQPQHF. The CDR3 nucleotides are TGTGCCAGCAGTTTAAGGGGGTTAGGGCAGCCCCAGCATTTT.